This passage covers 32 T cell receptor beta chains from one sample sequenced in a study of blood T cell repertoires in COVID-19. Assay: immunoSEQ multiplex PCR; the TCRdb copy retains only in-frame clones and omits some. This table holds about 48,000 clones, roughly four fifths found once. Sequencing was done on a sample of peripheral blood. All receptors come from a man aged 35 to 55 with acute or convalescent COVID-19.

CDR3 coding DNA: TGTGCCTTGAACAGGGAAAGGCGAAACGAGCAGTACTTC. Translating it yields CALNRERRNEQYF. The chain recombines TRBV30 with TRBJ2-7, with D possibly being TRBD1 (6 bases). The CDR3 contains 13 residues. The germline V gene encodes CDR1 GTSNPN and CDR2 SVGIG (reference sequence). The V gene lost 7 bases and the J gene lost 5 bases, with 18 bases spanning the gap.

V is TRBV5-1 and J is TRBJ1-4; TRBD1 matches 7 bases. This CDR3 contains 12 residues. Losses at the gene ends were 0 bases for V and 10 bases for J; bases not matched to a gene: 0. Germline CDR1 and CDR2: SGHRS and YFSETQ. CDR3 nucleotide sequence: TGCGCCAGCAGCTTGGGGACAGGAAAACTGTTTTTT. It codes for CASSLGTGKLFF. Looking up the rest from reference TRBV5-1 and TRBJ1-4 gives the full variable domain: KAGVTQTPRYLIKTRGQQVTLSCSPISGHRSVSWYQQTPGQGLQFLFEYFSETQRNKGNFPGRFSGRQFSNSRSEMNVSTLELGDSALYLCASSLGTGKLFFGSGTQLSVL.

The chain has TRBV5-1 and TRBJ2-5; 15 bases are a match to TRBD2. The CDR3 loop spans 20 amino acids. J lost 5 bases, V lost 4 bases, and 18 bases had no gene match. Germline CDR1 and CDR2: SGHRS and YFSETQ. CDR3 amino acids: CASSLRDSGLAGGPWETQYF. CDR3 DNA: TGCGCCAGCAGCCTTCGAGACTCAGGACTAGCGGGGGGGCCGTGGGAGACCCAGTACTTC.

The CDR3: CASSLPSYEQYF. Here the CDR3 DNA reads TGCGCCAGCAGCCTACCATCCTACGAGCAGTACTTC. The chain recombines TRBV5-1 with TRBJ2-7; D is uncertain. The CDR3 contains 12 residues. Deletions cut 4 bases from V and 1 base from J, with 6 bases between. Germline values: CDR1 SGHRS, CDR2 YFSETQ.

The genes are TRBV19 and TRBJ2-7, with TRBD1 matching 8 bases. With 3 bases clipped from V and 7 bases from J, the junction kept 11 bases outside the gene matches. CDR3 length equals 15 residues. Per the germline V gene, CDR1 is LNHDA and CDR2 is SQIVND (reference sequence). Here the CDR3 reads CASSMLTGESPEQYF. The CDR3 DNA reads as TGTGCCAGTAGTATGTTGACAGGGGAGTCACCTGAGCAGTACTTC.

The chain employs TRBV5-6 and TRBJ1-1; unclear D gene. The germline V and J ends were trimmed by 2 bases and 0 bases, with 2 bases remaining between them. Germline V CDR1 and CDR2: SGHDT, YYEEEE. The CDR3 is 12 amino acids. CDR3 residues: CASSFMNTEAFF. CDR3 sequence (DNA): TGTGCCAGCAGCTTCATGAACACTGAAGCTTTCTTT. The full variable domain, in which reference TRBV5-6 and TRBJ1-1 provide the parts outside the CDR3, is DAGVTQSPTHLIKTRGQQVTLRCSPKSGHDTVSWYQQALGQGPQFIFQYYEEEERQRGNFPDRFSGHQFPNYSSELNVNALLLGDSALYLCASSFMNTEAFFGQGTRLTVV.

CDR3 in amino acids: CASSQVENSNQPQHF. The CDR3 region has the DNA TGCGCCAGCAGCCAAGTTGAGAATAGCAATCAGCCCCAGCATTTT. The chain combines TRBV4-1 with TRBJ1-5, with D hard to call. The germline gives CDR1 MGHRA, CDR2 YSYEKL. V lost 1 base and J 0 bases, leaving 7 bases between the germline ends. CDR3 length: 15 amino acids.

The chain employs TRBV6-2 or TRBV6-3 and TRBJ1-5, with 10 positions matching TRBD1. Germline-derived CDR1 and CDR2 are MNHEY and SVGEGT. V gave up 5 bases and J gave up 5 bases; unmatched junction bases: 6. The CDR3 extends over 15 amino acids. CDR3 nucleotide sequence: TGTGCCAGCAGTCCCCGGGACAGGGGATATCAGCCCCAGCATTTT. Its translation: CASSPRDRGYQPQHF.

This chain connects TRBV2 to TRBJ1-5; no definite D call. With 4 bases removed from V and 1 base from J, the gap between germline ends came to 11 bases. This CDR3 spans 15 amino acids. Germline V CDR1 and CDR2: SNHLY, FYNNEI. CDR3 in amino acids: CASSVNTLSNQPQHF. CDR3 in DNA: TGTGCCAGCAGTGTTAATACCCTAAGCAATCAGCCCCAGCATTTT.

The chain is built from TRBV24-1 and TRBJ2-7; a possible D gene is TRBD2 (5 bases). The germline V and J ends were trimmed by 4 bases and 8 bases, with 14 bases remaining between them. Germline loops: CDR1 KGHDR, CDR2 SFDVKD. The CDR3 consists of 13 residues. The CDR3 reads CATSDPPGSKQYF. The CDR3 DNA reads TGTGCCACCAGTGACCCCCCGGGGTCGAAGCAGTACTTC.

V and J are TRBV4-1 and TRBJ2-3; 12 bases map to TRBD2. Trimming cost V 0 bases and J 2 bases; bases outside gene matches: 6. The CDR3 loop spans 18 amino acids. Looked up from germline, CDR1 is MGHRA and CDR2 is YSYEKL. CDR3 in amino acids: CASSQEPSGGGLTDTQYF. CDR3 nucleotide sequence: TGCGCCAGCAGCCAAGAGCCTAGCGGGGGGGGCCTCACAGATACGCAGTATTTT.

The chain recombines TRBV18 with TRBJ2-6, with 7 bases aligning to TRBD2. This CDR3 comprises 21 residues. The junction had 17 bases not matched to a gene; V was cut back by 2 bases and J by 1 base. Germline CDR1 reads KGHSH; CDR2 reads LQKENI. In DNA form, the CDR3 reads TGTGCCAGCTCACCATCGAGGGGAGGGGACCGAATAGCGTCTGGGGCCAACGTCCTGACTTTC. Protein: CASSPSRGGDRIASGANVLTF.

DNA for the CDR3: TGTGCCAGTAGTATAAGAGTTCAAGAGACCCAGTACTTC. Translation: CASSIRVQETQYF. J is TRBJ2-5 and V is TRBV19; D gene uncertain. V was trimmed by 2 bases and J by 2 bases, leaving 6 bases between them. In germline, CDR1 is LNHDA, CDR2 SQIVND (reference sequence). The CDR3 is made up of 13 amino acids. Based on the CDR3 plus reference TRBV19 and TRBJ2-5, the full variable domain is DGGITQSPKYLFRKEGQNVTLSCEQNLNHDAMYWYRQDPGQGLRLIYYSQIVNDFQKGDIAEGYSVSREKKESFPLTVTSAQKNPTAFYLCASSIRVQETQYFGPGTRLLVL.

The chain employs TRBV4-3 and TRBJ2-3, with 9 positions matching TRBD1. The CDR3 is 16 amino acids. From germline, CDR1 is LGHNA and CDR2 YSLEER. Trimming at V came to 3 bases and at J to 4 bases, leaving 8 bases not matched to a gene. CDR3 bases: TGCGCCAGCAGCCAGGGGAACAGGGGGCTGGCAGATACGCAGTATTTT. This gives the protein CASSQGNRGLADTQYF.

The chain carries TRBV14 and TRBJ2-1, with a tentative D call TRBD2 (6 bases). Germline V gives CDR1 SGHDN, CDR2 FVKESK. V lost 1 base and J lost 3, with 13 bases in between. This CDR3 is built from 16 residues. CDR3 coding DNA: TGTGCCAGCAGCCAAGTACGGACTAACCGCTACAATGAGCAGTTCTTC. This codes for CASSQVRTNRYNEQFF.

The rearrangement joins TRBV9 to TRBJ1-2; tentatively, D is TRBD1 (5 bases). CDR3 size: 14 residues. V was shortened by 4 bases and J by 2 bases, with 12 bases between the two germline ends. Germline V gene lookup returns CDR1 SGDLS and CDR2 YYNGEE. The CDR3 loop reads CASSPSAGNYGYTF. Here the CDR3 DNA reads TGTGCCAGCAGCCCGTCCGCAGGGAACTATGGCTACACCTTC.

The V call is TRBV5-4, the J call TRBJ2-1; 13 bases align to TRBD2. V lost 5 bases to trimming and J lost 4 bases; unmatched junction nucleotides: 12. The CDR3 contains 18 residues. The germline V gene encodes CDR1 SGHNT and CDR2 YYREEE (reference sequence). CDR3 sequence (DNA): TGTGCCAGCAGTTATGGGACTAGCGGGGCTCTCCGATACAATGAGCAGTTCTTC. As protein: CASSYGTSGALRYNEQFF.

V is TRBV7-9 and J is TRBJ2-7; D gene ambiguous. This CDR3 is 11 amino acids long. The germline V gene encodes CDR1 SEHNR and CDR2 FQNEAQ (reference sequence). Trimming stripped 5 bases from V and 7 bases from J, with 9 bases between. The CDR3 region is CASSTLREQYF. The CDR3 DNA is TGTGCCAGCAGCACCCTTCGGGAGCAGTACTTC.

The chain is built from TRBV5-1 and TRBJ2-7, with a possible D match to TRBD1 (5 bases). V was shortened by 7 bases and J by 0 bases, with 29 bases between the two germline ends. The CDR3 has 19 residues. The germline V gene has CDR1 SGHRS and CDR2 YFSETQ. CDR3 residues: CASGNPRGSIVATSYEQYF. DNA of the CDR3: TGCGCCAGCGGTAATCCTAGGGGCTCAATCGTCGCCACCTCCTACGAGCAGTACTTC. Combining the CDR3 with reference TRBV5-1 and TRBJ2-7 gives the whole variable domain KAGVTQTPRYLIKTRGQQVTLSCSPISGHRSVSWYQQTPGQGLQFLFEYFSETQRNKGNFPGRFSGRQFSNSRSEMNVSTLELGDSALYLCASGNPRGSIVATSYEQYFGPGTRLTVT.

The chain uses TRBV3-1 (or the pseudogene TRBV3-2) and TRBJ2-5, with D unclear. From germline, CDR1 is LGHDT and CDR2 YNNKEL (reference sequence). Trimming took off 3 bases at V and 4 bases at J, with 3 bases between the two ends. The CDR3 has 11 amino acids. Written as DNA, the CDR3 is TGTGCCAGCAGCCATCGAGAGACCCAGTACTTC. Translated, it gives CASSHRETQYF.

The CDR3, as DNA: TGTGCCAGCAGCGTAGTACCCGGGGGGCGGGATACGCAGTATTTT. Translating gives CASSVVPGGRDTQYF. The rearrangement joins TRBV9 to TRBJ2-3; possible D gene TRBD2, 7 bases. Trimming stripped 0 bases from V and 6 bases from J, with 14 bases between. The germline CDR1 and CDR2 sequences are SGDLS and YYNGEE. The CDR3 is 15 amino acids.

This clone has just one count. The chain uses TRBV7-9 and TRBJ2-5, with 12 bases aligning to TRBD2. The CDR3 runs 17 residues. Germline loops: CDR1 SEHNR, CDR2 FQNEAQ (reference sequence). J was trimmed by 1 base and V by 1 base; bases with no gene match: 4. This CDR3 reads CASSLGLAGDPQETQYF. For the CDR3, the DNA is TGTGCCAGCAGCTTAGGACTAGCGGGGGATCCCCAAGAGACCCAGTACTTC.

The chain carries TRBV24-1 and TRBJ2-2, with 9 nucleotides matching TRBD1. After removal of 7 bases from V and 6 bases from J, the junction contained 5 bases not matched to a gene. This CDR3 spans 14 amino acids. CDR1 and CDR2 from the germline V gene are KGHDR and SFDVKD. The CDR3 nucleotides read TGTGCCACCAGGGGGACAGGGTTGGCCGGGGAGCTGTTTTTT. Its translation is CATRGTGLAGELFF.

The sample holds a few counts of this clone. The genes are TRBV7-9 and TRBJ1-1; TRBD1 aligns across 7 bases. The CDR3 totals 15 residues. Germline V gives CDR1 SEHNR, CDR2 FQNEAQ (reference sequence). V dropped 5 bases and J dropped 5; count of bases not matched to a gene: 11. As DNA, the CDR3 is TGTGCCAGCAGCAAACCTCCGGGACAGAGAACTGAAGCTTTCTTT. Protein sequence: CASSKPPGQRTEAFF.

The genes are TRBV5-1 and TRBJ2-2, with TRBD2 as a possible D gene (5 bases). The CDR3 spans 14 residues. The V gene lost 2 bases and the J gene lost 2 bases, with 7 bases spanning the gap. Germline assignment: CDR1 SGHRS and CDR2 YFSETQ. The CDR3 protein is CASSLTGNTGELFF. CDR3 nucleotides: TGCGCCAGCAGCTTAACGGGAAACACCGGGGAGCTGTTTTTT.

In its sample, this clone was seen a few times. V gene TRBV9 combines with J gene TRBJ1-3; D gene unclear. This CDR3 is 15 amino acids long. Trimming stripped 4 bases from V and 0 bases from J, with 11 bases between. The germline V gene has CDR1 SGDLS and CDR2 YYNGEE. The CDR3 nucleotides are TGTGCCAGCAGCCCCCAGGACTTCTCTGGAAACACCATATATTTT. Protein: CASSPQDFSGNTIYF. The entire variable domain, with the rest obtained from reference TRBV9 and TRBJ1-3, is as follows: DSGVTQTPKHLITATGQRVTLRCSPRSGDLSVYWYQQSLDQGLQFLIQYYNGEERAKGNILERFSAQQFPDLHSELNLSSLELGDSALYFCASSPQDFSGNTIYFGEGSWLTVV.

Only a few counts were recorded for this clone. The chain links TRBV28 to TRBJ1-4, with 7 bases identical to TRBD1. V gave up 8 bases and J gave up 10 bases; unmatched junction bases: 13. Germline V CDR1 and CDR2: MDHEN, SYDVKM. This CDR3 is 14 amino acids long. This chain's CDR3 is CASCSGDSGGKLFF. The CDR3 nucleotides are TGTGCCAGCTGCTCGGGGGACAGTGGTGGAAAACTGTTTTTT.

The V gene is TRBV19, the J gene TRBJ1-4; 7 bases are a match to TRBD1. Looked up from germline, CDR1 is LNHDA and CDR2 is SQIVND (reference sequence). The CDR3 consists of 14 residues. J gave up 5 bases and V 6 bases, and 6 bases lay outside the gene matches. CDR3 sequence reads: CASRNAGGNEKLFF. In nucleotides, the CDR3 is TGTGCCAGTAGAAACGCAGGGGGAAATGAAAAACTGTTTTTT.

V and J are TRBV28 and TRBJ1-5; 7 bases are a match to TRBD1. Germline assignment: CDR1 MDHEN and CDR2 SYDVKM. The CDR3 spans 13 residues. J gave up 7 bases and V 6 bases, and 6 bases lay outside the gene matches. CDR3 in DNA: TGTGCCAGCAGCATTGACAGGGAACAGCCCCAGCATTTT. Translated: CASSIDREQPQHF.

The CDR3 here is CASSVSIQETQYF. For the CDR3, the DNA is TGTGCCAGCAGCGTCAGTATCCAAGAGACCCAGTACTTC. The chain has TRBV9 and TRBJ2-5; no firm D call. The length of the CDR3 is 13 residues. Trimming took off 2 bases at V and 1 base at J, with 6 bases between the two ends. The V gene's germline CDR1 is SGDLS and CDR2 YYNGEE. Full variable domain (remainder filled in from reference TRBV9 and TRBJ2-5): DSGVTQTPKHLITATGQRVTLRCSPRSGDLSVYWYQQSLDQGLQFLIQYYNGEERAKGNILERFSAQQFPDLHSELNLSSLELGDSALYFCASSVSIQETQYFGPGTRLLVL.

This chain uses TRBV5-1 with TRBJ2-3, with 9 positions matching TRBD2. The CDR3 sequence is 14 residues long. J gave up 2 bases and V 6 bases, and 4 bases lay outside the gene matches. Germline CDR1 reads SGHRS; CDR2 reads YFSETQ. This CDR3 reads CASTRTSVTDTQYF. Written as DNA, the CDR3 is TGCGCCAGCACTCGGACTAGCGTCACAGATACGCAGTATTTT.

The rearrangement links TRBV18 to TRBJ1-3, with a tentative D call TRBD1 (5 bases). The germline V gene has CDR1 KGHSH and CDR2 LQKENI. The CDR3 is made up of 15 amino acids. V was clipped by 2 bases and J by 1 base, with 9 bases between them. The CDR3, as DNA: TGTGCCAGCTCACCAGGGGGGTTTTCTGGAAACACCATATATTTT. This gives the protein CASSPGGFSGNTIYF.